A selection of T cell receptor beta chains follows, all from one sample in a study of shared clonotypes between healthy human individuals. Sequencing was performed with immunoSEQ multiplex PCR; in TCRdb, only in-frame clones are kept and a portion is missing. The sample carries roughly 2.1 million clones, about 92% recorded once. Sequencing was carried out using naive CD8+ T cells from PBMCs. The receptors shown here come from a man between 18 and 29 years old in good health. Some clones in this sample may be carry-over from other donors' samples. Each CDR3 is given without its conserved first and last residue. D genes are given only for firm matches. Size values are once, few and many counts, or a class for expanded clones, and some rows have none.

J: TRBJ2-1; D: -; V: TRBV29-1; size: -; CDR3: SVDDGTKITNEQF
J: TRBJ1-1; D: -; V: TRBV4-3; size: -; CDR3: ASSQDRRSEAF
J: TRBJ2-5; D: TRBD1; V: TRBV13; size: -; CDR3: ASREGQGLGQY
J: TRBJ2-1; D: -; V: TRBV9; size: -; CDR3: ASSVGPSRARNYNEQF
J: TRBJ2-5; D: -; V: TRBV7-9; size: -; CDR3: ASSWRAQETQY
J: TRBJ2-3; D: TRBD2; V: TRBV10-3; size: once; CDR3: AIKGSAGGPLPDTQY
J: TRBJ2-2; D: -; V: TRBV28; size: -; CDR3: ASSFGANTGELF
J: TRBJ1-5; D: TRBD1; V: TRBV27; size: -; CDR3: ASSNAPPGGWGNQPQH
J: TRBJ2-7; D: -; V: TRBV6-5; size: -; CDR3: ASSYSGLPHEQY
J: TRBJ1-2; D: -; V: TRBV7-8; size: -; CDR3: ASSLVRTDGYT
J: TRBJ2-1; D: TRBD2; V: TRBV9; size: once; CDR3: ASSVGLADNNEQF
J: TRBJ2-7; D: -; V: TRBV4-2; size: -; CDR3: ASSQPTGGPYEQY
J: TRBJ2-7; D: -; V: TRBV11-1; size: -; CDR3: ASSPPSVSREQY
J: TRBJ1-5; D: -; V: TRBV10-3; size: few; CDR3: AISEGTSSNQPQH
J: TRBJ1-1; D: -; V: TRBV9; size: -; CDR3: ASSMQGGDTEAF
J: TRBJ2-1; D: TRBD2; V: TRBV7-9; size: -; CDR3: ASSLAAGVSNEQF
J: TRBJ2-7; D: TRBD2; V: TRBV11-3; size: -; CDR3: ASSRAGDEQY
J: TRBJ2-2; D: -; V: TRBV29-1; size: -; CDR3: SVVEAPGELF
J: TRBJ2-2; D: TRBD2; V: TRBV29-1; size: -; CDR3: SVGGGTGELF
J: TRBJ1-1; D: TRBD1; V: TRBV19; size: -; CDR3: ASTHRRDSMNTEAF
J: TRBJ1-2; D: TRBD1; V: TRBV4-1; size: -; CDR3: ASSQPGQERDGYT
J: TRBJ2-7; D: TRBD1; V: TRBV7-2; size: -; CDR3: ASTTVGTGAYEQY
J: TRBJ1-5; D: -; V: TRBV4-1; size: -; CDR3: ASSPRRNQPQH
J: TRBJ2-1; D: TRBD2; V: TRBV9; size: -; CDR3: ASSVVAGGPAGEQF
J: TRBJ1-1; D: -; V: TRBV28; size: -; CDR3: ASSPKPRDKNTEAF
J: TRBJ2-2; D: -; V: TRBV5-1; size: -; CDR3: ASSLEFAGATGEKLF
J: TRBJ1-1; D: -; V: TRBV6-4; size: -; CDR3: ASSEGVGTEAF
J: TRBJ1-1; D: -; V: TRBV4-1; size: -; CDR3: ASSPPIRGPNTEAF
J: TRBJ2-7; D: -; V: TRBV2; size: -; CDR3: ASTHPSAPQIYEQY
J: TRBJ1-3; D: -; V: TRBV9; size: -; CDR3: ASSERGDTIY
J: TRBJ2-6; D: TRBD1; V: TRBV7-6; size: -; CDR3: ASSWDRGQSGANVLT
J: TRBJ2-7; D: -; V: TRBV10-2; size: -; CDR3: ASSVGEQSTYEQY
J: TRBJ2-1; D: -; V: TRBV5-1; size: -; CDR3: ASSSAEGVINEQF
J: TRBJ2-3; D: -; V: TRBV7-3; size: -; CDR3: ASSLDPTADTQY
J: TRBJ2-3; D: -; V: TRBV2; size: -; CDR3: ASSESRGMSTDTQY
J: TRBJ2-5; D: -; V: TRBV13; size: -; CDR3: ASSLASRAAQETQY
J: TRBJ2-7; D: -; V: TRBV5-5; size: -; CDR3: ASRPQPNRAVLYEQY
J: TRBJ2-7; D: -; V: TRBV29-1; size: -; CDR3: SVEGGPYEQY
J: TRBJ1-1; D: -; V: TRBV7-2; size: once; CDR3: ASSLVARGTEAF
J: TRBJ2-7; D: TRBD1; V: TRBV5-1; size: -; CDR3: ASSLAGQGRPNNYEQY
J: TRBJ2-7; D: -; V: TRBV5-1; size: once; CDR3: ASSEGLGAYEQY
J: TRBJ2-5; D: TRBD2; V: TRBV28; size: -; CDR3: ASSLRDSGTKWETQY
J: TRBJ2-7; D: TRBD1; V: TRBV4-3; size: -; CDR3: ASSRQGENEQY
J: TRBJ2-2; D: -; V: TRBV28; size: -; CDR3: ASSPRLARNTGELF
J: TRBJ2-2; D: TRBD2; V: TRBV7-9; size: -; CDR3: ASSSGLAGVTGELF
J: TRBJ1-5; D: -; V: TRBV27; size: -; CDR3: ASSYLGSSSPQH
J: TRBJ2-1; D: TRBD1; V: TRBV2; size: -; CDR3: ASSPGGEVNEQF
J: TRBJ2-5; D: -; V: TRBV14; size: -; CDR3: ASSPEGGETQY
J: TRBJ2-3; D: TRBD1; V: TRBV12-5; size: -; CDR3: ASAAAGTGIDTQY
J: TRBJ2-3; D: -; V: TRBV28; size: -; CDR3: ASSTALADTQY
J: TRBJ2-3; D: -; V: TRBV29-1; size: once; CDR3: SVVGGPTDTQY
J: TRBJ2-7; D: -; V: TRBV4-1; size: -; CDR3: ASSQGRDYEQY
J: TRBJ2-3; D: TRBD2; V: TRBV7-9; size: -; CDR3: ASRPVAGGTDTQY
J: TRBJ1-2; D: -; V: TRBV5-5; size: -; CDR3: ASSQPDTYGYT